The 32 T cell receptor beta chains reported below all come from one sample, sequenced in a study of blood T cell repertoires in COVID-19. Clones were sequenced by immunoSEQ multiplex PCR, and TCRdb holds only the in-frame ones, with some missing. The profile covers approximately 46,000 clones, with under 90% appearing a single time and about 4% taken by the ten largest. Specimen: peripheral blood. The receptors derive from a woman between 70 and 85 years old with acute or convalescent COVID-19.

The V and J genes are TRBV10-3 and TRBJ1-2, with 7 positions matching TRBD1. CDR1 is ENHRY, CDR2 SYGVKD, per germline. CDR3 length equals 14 residues. Trimming took 8 bases from V and 4 from J; bases not matched to a gene: 10. CDR3 nucleotides: TGTGCCATCGGCCTGGGACAGAGCCTCTATGGCTACACCTTC. This translates into CAIGLGQSLYGYTF.

The V call is TRBV27, the J call TRBJ2-3, with a possible D match to TRBD2 (6 bases). With 2 bases removed from V and 1 base from J, the gap between germline ends came to 10 bases. In germline, CDR1 is MNHEY, CDR2 SMNVEV (reference sequence). This CDR3 region has 15 residues. CDR3 region: CASSLGGFGTDTQYF. In DNA form, the CDR3 reads TGTGCCAGCAGTTTAGGGGGGTTTGGCACAGATACGCAGTATTTT.

J is TRBJ2-2 and V is TRBV7-9, with 13 bases fitting TRBD2. V was clipped by 5 bases and J by 4 bases; unmatched bases: 4. This CDR3 comprises 16 residues. In germline, CDR1 is SEHNR, CDR2 FQNEAQ (reference sequence). The CDR3 DNA reads as TGTGCCAGCAGCCTGGGACTAGCGGGAATCACCGGGGAGCTGTTTTTT. It is translated as CASSLGLAGITGELFF.

This rearrangement joins TRBV7-6 to TRBJ2-5, with D perhaps matching TRBD1 (5 bases). V gave up 2 bases and J gave up 4 bases, with 14 bases separating them. This CDR3 has 15 amino acids. In germline, CDR1 is SGHVS, CDR2 FNYEAQ. The CDR3 bases are TGTGCCAGCAGCTTAACCCCAGGGCAAGGAGAGACCCAGTACTTC. It translates to CASSLTPGQGETQYF.

This clone was counted once. V usage is TRBV5-4 and J usage is TRBJ2-3, with 13 bases that match TRBD2. The germline CDR1 and CDR2 sequences are SGHNT and YYREEE (reference sequence). CDR3 length equals 17 residues. Losses at the gene ends were 2 bases for V and 2 bases for J; bases not matched to a gene: 5. The CDR3 loop is CASSFPGLAGATDTQYF. CDR3 bases: TGTGCCAGCAGCTTCCCTGGACTAGCGGGAGCCACAGATACGCAGTATTTT. The variable domain in full, with the rest retrieved from reference TRBV5-4 and TRBJ2-3, is ETGVTQSPTHLIKTRGQQVTLRCSSQSGHNTVSWYQQALGQGPQFIFQYYREEENGRGNFPPRFSGLQFPNYSSELNVNALELDDSALYLCASSFPGLAGATDTQYFGPGTRLTVL.

The chain combines TRBV7-3 with TRBJ1-2, with D possibly being TRBD1 (5 bases). With 1 base removed from V and 4 bases from J, the gap between germline ends came to 7 bases. CDR3 length equals 13 residues. Germline V lookup: CDR1 SGHTA, CDR2 FQGTGA. The DNA for the CDR3 is TGTGCCAGCAGCTTAATGGGGGGCTATGGCTACACCTTC. It specifies CASSLMGGYGYTF.

The V and J genes are TRBV7-3 and TRBJ2-1, with 9 bases aligning to TRBD2. The CDR3 runs to 19 residues. J was trimmed by 0 bases and V by 5 bases; bases with no gene match: 14. From germline, CDR1 is SGHTA and CDR2 FQGTGA. In DNA, the CDR3 is TGTGCCAGCAGCCCGCGCGGCGGGAGGGCCCTGAGCTCCTACAATGAGCAGTTCTTC. Amino acids: CASSPRGGRALSSYNEQFF. The whole variable domain, filled in from reference TRBV7-3 and TRBJ2-1, reads GAGVSQTPSNKVTEKGKYVELRCDPISGHTALYWYRQSLGQGPEFLIYFQGTGAADDSGLPNDRFFAVRPEGSVSTLKIQRTERGDSAVYLCASSPRGGRALSSYNEQFFGPGTRLTVL.

This clone was detected only a few times. The rearrangement uses TRBV23-1 and TRBJ1-2; 8 bases align to TRBD1. TRBV23-1 is labeled an ORF, and its function is uncertain. J gave up 6 bases and V 6 bases, and 15 bases lay outside the gene matches. CDR3 size: 16 residues. DNA of the CDR3: TGCGCCAGCAGGCCTGCGGCAGTCAGGGGGCTTAATGGCTACACCTTC. Translated: CASRPAAVRGLNGYTF.

V and J are TRBV7-5 and TRBJ2-1; the D call TRBD2 from the table was never checked on the DNA. TRBV7-5 is termed a pseudogene. The CDR3 loop spans 17 amino acids. CDR3 nucleotides: TGTGCCAGAAGCTTTTTTTGCTCCGGGGAAACCTACAATGAGCAGTTCTTC. Translating it yields CARSFFCSGETYNEQFF.

A few counts support this clone. The gene calls are TRBV2 and TRBJ1-2; no clear D gene. This CDR3 has 14 residues. The germline V gene encodes CDR1 SNHLY and CDR2 FYNNEI. Between the trimmed V and J ends, which lost 8 bases and 6 bases, there was a span of 19 bases. The CDR3 DNA sequence: TGTGCCAGCCTCTGGCAACCGGGGAATAATGGCTACACCTTC. Its translation: CASLWQPGNNGYTF.

The sample holds a few counts of this clone. The chain combines TRBV27 with TRBJ2-2; a possible D gene is TRBD2 (5 bases). V was cut by 4 bases and J by 4 bases, with 22 bases left in between. Germline V CDR1 and CDR2: MNHEY, SMNVEV (reference sequence). The CDR3 contains 18 residues. CDR3 bases: TGTGCCAGCAGTTCGGGCCGGGAAGGGTGGGCGTTCACCGGGGAGCTGTTTTTT. Amino acids: CASSSGREGWAFTGELFF.

The chain uses TRBV7-3 and TRBJ2-3; 9 nucleotides line up with TRBD2. In germline, CDR1 is SGHTA, CDR2 FQGTGA. This CDR3 comprises 16 residues. V shed 1 base, J shed 3 bases, and the junction held 5 bases outside the gene matches. The DNA for the CDR3 is TGTGCCAGCAGCTTAAGGCATAGCGGGAGAACAGATACGCAGTATTTT. Protein product: CASSLRHSGRTDTQYF.

V gene TRBV9 combines with J gene TRBJ2-7, with D maybe TRBD1 (6 bases). CDR1 is SGDLS, CDR2 YYNGEE, per germline. Trimming pared 4 bases from V and 4 bases from J, leaving 15 bases between. The CDR3 contains 14 residues. The CDR3 loop reads CASSPNRVPYEQYF. The CDR3 DNA sequence: TGTGCCAGCAGCCCCAACAGGGTTCCTTACGAGCAGTACTTC.

The chain combines TRBV11-2 with TRBJ2-7; 9 bases align to TRBD1. The CDR3 sequence is 14 residues long. Per germline, CDR1 SGHAT and CDR2 FQNNGV. Germline trimming cut 5 bases from V and 4 bases from J; bases unmatched to any gene: 6. CDR3 loop: CASSPGQGKYEQYF. CDR3 coding DNA: TGTGCCAGCAGCCCGGGACAGGGCAAATACGAGCAGTACTTC.

By proportion, this clone is medium-sized (0.01 to 0.1%). The chain is built from TRBV19 and TRBJ2-1; 13 bases agree with TRBD2. The germline CDR1 and CDR2 sequences are LNHDA and SQIVND (reference sequence). The CDR3 has 18 residues. J lost 2 bases, V lost 10 bases, and 14 bases had no gene match. In nucleotides, the CDR3 is TGTGCCACCCTAGCCGGGACTAGCGGGACTTCACCCTACAATGAGCAGTTCTTC. As protein: CATLAGTSGTSPYNEQFF. Drawing the rest from reference TRBV19 and TRBJ2-1, the complete variable domain is DGGITQSPKYLFRKEGQNVTLSCEQNLNHDAMYWYRQDPGQGLRLIYYSQIVNDFQKGDIAEGYSVSREKKESFPLTVTSAQKNPTAFYLCATLAGTSGTSPYNEQFFGPGTRLTVL.

V gene TRBV27 combines with J gene TRBJ1-6, with 7 bases that match TRBD1. CDR3 length: 15 amino acids. The ends lost 5 bases at V and 13 bases at J; junction bases unmatched: 14. CDR1 and CDR2 (germline): MNHEY, SMNVEV (reference sequence). The CDR3 reads CASSVTGVGRFPLHF. DNA of the CDR3: TGTGCCAGCAGTGTAACAGGGGTTGGGCGCTTTCCCCTCCACTTT.

The J gene is TRBJ2-7, the V gene TRBV18; the D is unclear. The germline CDR1 and CDR2 sequences are KGHSH and LQKENI. V lost 0 bases, J lost 0 bases, and 15 bases lay in between. The CDR3 is 17 residues long. The CDR3 bases are TGTGCCAGCTCACCACCGTCCGGCAGCGAGAGCTCCTACGAGCAGTACTTC. Protein sequence: CASSPPSGSESSYEQYF.

The chain recombines TRBV5-1 with TRBJ1-1; D not resolved. Germline-derived CDR1 and CDR2 are SGHRS and YFSETQ. This CDR3 comprises 11 residues. The V and J ends lost 3 bases and 3 bases respectively, with 3 bases between them. The CDR3 region is CASSSYTEAFF. Here the CDR3 DNA reads TGCGCCAGCAGCTCCTACACTGAAGCTTTCTTT.

A few counts support this clone. The genes are TRBV9 and TRBJ2-3; 7 nucleotides line up with TRBD2. Germline V CDR1 and CDR2: SGDLS, YYNGEE. The CDR3 runs 13 residues. Unmatched junction bases numbered 8, after V lost 0 bases and J lost 13 bases. The CDR3 sequence is CASSVAGGRAEYF. The CDR3 DNA reads TGTGCCAGCAGCGTAGCTGGCGGGAGAGCGGAGTATTTT.

The chain uses TRBV7-9 and TRBJ1-3; TRBD1 aligns across 10 bases. Germline values: CDR1 SEHNR, CDR2 FQNEAQ (reference sequence). Trimming cost V 5 bases and J 4 bases; bases outside gene matches: 8. This CDR3 contains 16 residues. The DNA for the CDR3 is TGTGCCAGCAGCCCAGGACAGGGGGTAGTCGGAAACACCATATATTTT. It translates to CASSPGQGVVGNTIYF.

A single count supports this clone. The gene calls are TRBV28 and TRBJ2-5, with a tentative D call TRBD2 (6 bases). The length of the CDR3 is 15 residues. V was pared by 5 bases and J by 9 bases, with 22 bases between. Germline V gives CDR1 MDHEN, CDR2 SYDVKM. The CDR3, as DNA: TGTGCCAGCAGTCCTCCGACCGGGGGAAACGGGCCCCAGTACTTC. Amino acid sequence: CASSPPTGGNGPQYF.

The genes are TRBV7-6 and TRBJ2-1; maybe TRBD2 (5 bases). V lost 5 bases, J lost 5 bases, and 13 bases lay in between. The germline gives CDR1 SGHVS, CDR2 FNYEAQ. This CDR3 comprises 14 residues. The CDR3 region is CASSAVAGNNEQFF. Here the CDR3 DNA reads TGTGCCAGCAGCGCCGTGGCGGGTAACAATGAGCAGTTCTTC.

The genes are TRBV6-5 and TRBJ2-5; 8 bases align to TRBD2. The CDR3 runs 14 residues. Trimming at V came to 0 bases and at J to 4 bases, leaving 1 base not matched to a gene. CDR1 MNHEY and CDR2 SVGAGI come from the germline V gene. In nucleotides, the CDR3 is TGTGCCAGCAGTTACTCAGCGGGAGCAGAGACCCAGTACTTC. Translated: CASSYSAGAETQYF.

The V call is TRBV19, the J call TRBJ2-1; TRBD2 aligns across 11 bases. This CDR3 is built from 17 residues. Germline V gives CDR1 LNHDA, CDR2 SQIVND (reference sequence). J gave up 7 bases and V 1 base, and 9 bases lay outside the gene matches. CDR3: CASSIVATSGSKNEQFF. In DNA form, the CDR3 reads TGTGCCAGTAGTATAGTAGCAACTAGCGGGAGTAAAAATGAGCAGTTCTTC.

The J gene is TRBJ1-5, the V gene TRBV28; a possible D gene is TRBD1 (6 bases). This CDR3 is built from 14 residues. V lost 9 bases, J lost 2 bases, and 14 bases lay in between. Germline CDR1 MDHEN, CDR2 SYDVKM. CDR3 amino acids: CASDTGLGNQPQHF. The DNA of the CDR3 is TGTGCCAGTGATACAGGGTTGGGCAATCAGCCCCAGCATTTT. Complete variable domain (other parts from reference TRBV28 and TRBJ1-5): DVKVTQSSRYLVKRTGEKVFLECVQDMDHENMFWYRQDPGLGLRLIYFSYDVKMKEKGDIPEGYSVSREKKERFSLILESASTNQTSMYLCASDTGLGNQPQHFGDGTRLSIL.

This clone was recorded a few times. The CDR3 coding sequence is TGTGCCAGCAGCGCCGACCCACGGGATTCCGGTTTTAACTACAATGAGCAGTTCTTC. Its translation is CASSADPRDSGFNYNEQFF. V is TRBV5-5 and J is TRBJ2-1; tentatively, D is TRBD2 (5 bases). V lost 4 bases and J 3 bases, leaving 26 bases between the germline ends. Germline V lookup: CDR1 SGHKS, CDR2 YYEKEE (reference sequence). CDR3 size: 19 residues. The full variable domain, with the rest looked up from reference TRBV5-5 and TRBJ2-1, is DAGVTQSPTHLIKTRGQQVTLRCSPISGHKSVSWYQQVLGQGPQFIFQYYEKEERGRGNFPDRFSARQFPNYSSELNVNALLLGDSALYLCASSADPRDSGFNYNEQFFGPGTRLTVL.

V is TRBV14 and J is TRBJ2-5; 7 nucleotides agree with TRBD1. Germline loops: CDR1 SGHDN, CDR2 FVKESK. This CDR3 region has 16 residues. V lost 2 bases to trimming and J lost 4 bases; unmatched junction nucleotides: 10. The CDR3 is CASSQLGRGSSETQYF. In DNA, the CDR3 is TGTGCCAGCAGCCAACTAGGCAGGGGGTCATCAGAGACCCAGTACTTC.

The rearrangement uses TRBV3-1 (or the pseudogene TRBV3-2) and TRBJ1-1; D is uncertain. CDR1 and CDR2 (germline): LGHDT, YNNKEL (reference sequence). V lost 4 bases and J lost 6, with 12 bases in between. The CDR3 length is 13 residues. For the CDR3, the DNA is TGTGCCAGCAGCCCGGATAGACGGGCTGAAGCTTTCTTT. Translating it yields CASSPDRRAEAFF.

The chain joins TRBV7-2 to TRBJ2-1; 7 bases line up with TRBD2. This CDR3 comprises 16 residues. Germline V lookup: CDR1 SGHTA, CDR2 FQGNSA. With 1 base clipped from V and 5 bases from J, the junction kept 8 bases outside the gene matches. In DNA, the CDR3 is TGTGCCAGCAGCTTAGAAGGGGTTGGGAGGGACAATGAGCAGTTCTTC. Amino acid sequence: CASSLEGVGRDNEQFF. The whole variable domain, remainder taken from reference TRBV7-2 and TRBJ2-1, is GAGVSQSPSNKVTEKGKDVELRCDPISGHTALYWYRQSLGQGLEFLIYFQGNSAPDKSGLPSDRFSAERTGGSVSTLTIQRTQQEDSAVYLCASSLEGVGRDNEQFFGPGTRLTVL.

The rearrangement uses TRBV24-1 and TRBJ2-2; 7 nucleotides match TRBD1. Looked up from germline, CDR1 is KGHDR and CDR2 is SFDVKD. This CDR3 contains 16 residues. J lost 7 bases, V lost 4 bases, and 11 bases had no gene match. The CDR3: CATSEPGRQGSGELFF. The CDR3 DNA reads TGTGCCACCAGTGAACCCGGTAGACAGGGAAGCGGGGAGCTGTTTTTT.

CDR3 nucleotide sequence: TGTGCCAGCAGCTTAGGGGCGGGGGATACGCAGTATTTT. The encoded protein is CASSLGAGDTQYF. The rearrangement uses TRBV7-3 and TRBJ2-3, with D perhaps matching TRBD2 (6 bases). Germline-derived CDR1 and CDR2 are SGHTA and FQGTGA. This CDR3 has 13 amino acids. Trimming shortened V by 2 bases and J by 6 bases, and 9 bases separated the two germline ends.

This chain connects TRBV10-3 to TRBJ2-1; 15 bases map to TRBD2. The CDR3 has 15 residues. The V and J ends lost 7 bases and 4 bases, in that order; junction bases with no gene match: 2. Germline lookup yields CDR1 ENHRY and CDR2 SYGVKD. This CDR3 reads CAIKGLAGGYNEQFF. The CDR3 region has the DNA TGTGCCATCAAGGGACTAGCGGGGGGATACAATGAGCAGTTCTTC.